Below are 26 T cell receptor beta chains sequenced from a single sample in a study of blood T cell repertoires in COVID-19 (dated by TCRdb to between 2020 and 2021). Library prep was done by the immunoSEQ multiplex PCR assay. TCRdb limited this immuneACCESS table to in-frame rearrangements with V and J called. A share of clones is missing; checked studies link under half to unresolved V genes, and the rest is unexplained. Within this sample are 250,000 to 400,000 clones, with approximately 87% of them counted one time only. Of the sample, 2.5% to 3.5% falls within the top ten clones. Sequencing was done on a sample of peripheral blood. These receptors were obtained from a woman in her twenties or thirties with COVID-19, enrolled during active disease.

The chain recombines TRBV27 with TRBJ2-2, with a tentative D call TRBD1 (5 bases). The length of the CDR3 is 15 residues. The germline CDR1 and CDR2 sequences are MNHEY and SMNVEV (reference sequence). Deletions cut 9 bases from V and 1 base from J, with 15 bases between. The CDR3 DNA reads as TGTGCCAGTCTAGGAAGGGGCGTGAACACCGGGGAGCTGTTTTTT. The encoded protein is CASLGRGVNTGELFF.

The chain links TRBV19 to TRBJ2-3, with TRBD1 identical over 12 bases. Germline CDR1 LNHDA, CDR2 SQIVND (reference sequence). The CDR3 runs to 16 residues. V shed 5 bases and J 8 bases; nucleotides not matched to a gene: 11. CDR3 sequence reads: CASSVSGQGAQGTQYF. The DNA of the CDR3 is TGTGCCAGTAGTGTATCGGGACAGGGGGCTCAAGGTACGCAGTATTTT.

V gene TRBV6-5 combines with J gene TRBJ1-2, with 8 bases lining up with TRBD1. CDR3 length equals 14 residues. Germline CDR1 is MNHEY and CDR2 is SVGAGI. J gave up 4 bases and V 6 bases, and 7 bases lay outside the gene matches. The CDR3 loop reads CASSKQGDVYGYTF. The CDR3 coding sequence is TGTGCCAGCAGCAAACAGGGGGATGTCTATGGCTACACCTTC.

V is TRBV6-5 and J is TRBJ1-5; D gene unclear. Per the germline V gene, CDR1 is MNHEY and CDR2 is SVGAGI. This CDR3 contains 12 residues. Trimming removed 8 bases from V and 0 bases from J, with 5 bases in between. The CDR3, as DNA: TGTGCCAGCCGCTATAGCAATCAGCCCCAGCATTTT. Amino acids: CASRYSNQPQHF.

V usage is TRBV25-1 and J usage is TRBJ1-5; D is perhaps TRBD1 (5 bases). Germline V CDR1 and CDR2: MGHDK, SYGVNS. The CDR3 loop spans 14 amino acids. Trimming shortened V by 2 bases and J by 1 base, and 6 bases separated the two germline ends. The CDR3: CASSEQGSNQPQHF. The DNA for the CDR3 is TGTGCCAGCAGTGAACAGGGAAGCAATCAGCCCCAGCATTTT.

The CDR3 sequence: CASSPHLWAQNSPLHF. The CDR3 DNA reads TGTGCCAGCAGCCCACATTTATGGGCCCAAAATTCACCCCTCCACTTT. The chain combines TRBV11-2 with TRBJ1-6, with D unclear. Trimming removed 5 bases at V and 7 bases at J, with 18 bases between. The V gene's germline CDR1 is SGHAT and CDR2 FQNNGV. The CDR3 contains 16 residues.

The chain carries TRBV3-1 (or the pseudogene TRBV3-2) and TRBJ2-7; D gene unclear. This CDR3 is built from 13 residues. Germline assignment: CDR1 LGHDT and CDR2 YNNKEL (reference sequence). V dropped 1 base and J dropped 0 bases, with 4 bases sitting between them. In DNA form, the CDR3 reads TGTGCCAGCAGCCAAGGTAACTCCTACGAGCAGTACTTC. Its protein product is CASSQGNSYEQYF.

This chain links TRBV15 with TRBJ2-7; 8 bases are shared with TRBD1. The trim removed 5 bases at V and 1 base at J, leaving 10 bases unmatched. Per germline, CDR1 LNHNV and CDR2 YYDKDF (reference sequence). The CDR3 covers 16 residues. As DNA, the CDR3 is TGTGCCACCAGCTTTTCGACAGGGGCTCTTTCCTACGAGCAGTACTTC. This gives the protein CATSFSTGALSYEQYF.

This clone turned up a few times. The chain recombines TRBV3-1 (or the pseudogene TRBV3-2) with TRBJ2-2; D is undetermined. The germline CDR1 and CDR2 sequences are LGHDT and YNNKEL (reference sequence). The CDR3 extends over 14 amino acids. The V gene lost 0 bases and the J gene lost 6 bases, with 8 bases spanning the gap. The CDR3 DNA sequence: TGTGCCAGCAGCCAAGATGCGGTAGCCGGGGAGCTGTTTTTT. It is translated as CASSQDAVAGELFF.

The rearrangement uses TRBV5-1 and TRBJ2-1; TRBD2 agrees at 8 bases. This CDR3 is built from 15 residues. CDR1 is SGHRS, CDR2 YFSETQ, per germline. The V gene end was trimmed by 0 bases and the J gene end by 6 bases; junction bases not matched to a gene: 5. DNA of the CDR3: TGCGCCAGCAGCTTGGTAGCGGGATCCGTCAATGAGCAGTTCTTC. Encoded protein: CASSLVAGSVNEQFF.

The V call is TRBV11-2, the J call TRBJ2-3, with unresolved D. Germline V gives CDR1 SGHAT, CDR2 FQNNGV. V was cut by 5 bases and J by 2 bases, with 8 bases left in between. The CDR3 runs to 13 residues. DNA of the CDR3: TGTGCCAGCAGCCTTTGGCCCACAGATACGCAGTATTTT. Amino acids: CASSLWPTDTQYF.

The chain links TRBV28 to TRBJ2-3; the match to TRBD2 covers 8 bases. V was clipped by 2 bases and J by 5 bases; unmatched bases: 9. Germline values: CDR1 MDHEN, CDR2 SYDVKM. The CDR3 runs to 16 residues. CDR3 nucleotide sequence: TGTGCCAGCAGTTTAATCGGGGGGGTTGGGAAAGATACGCAGTATTTT. It yields the protein CASSLIGGVGKDTQYF.

V is TRBV11-2 and J is TRBJ2-1, with 7 bases lining up with TRBD1. The CDR3 runs to 16 residues. V shed 5 bases, J shed 7 bases, and the junction held 14 bases outside the gene matches. CDR1 and CDR2 (germline): SGHAT, FQNNGV. CDR3 sequence reads: CASSRKSTGRANEQFF. As DNA, the CDR3 is TGTGCCAGCAGCCGAAAGTCGACAGGGCGAGCAAATGAGCAGTTCTTC.

The chain carries TRBV11-3 and TRBJ2-1; 10 bases match TRBD1. The V and J ends lost 5 bases and 4 bases, in that order; junction bases with no gene match: 5. The CDR3 is 15 residues long. Germline V gene sequence: CDR1 SGHNT, CDR2 YENEEA. The CDR3 region is CASSTGQGGYNEQFF. The DNA of the CDR3 is TGTGCCAGCAGCACAGGACAGGGGGGTTACAATGAGCAGTTCTTC.

V is TRBV18 and J is TRBJ2-7, with 9 bases lining up with TRBD1. J lost 7 bases, V lost 4 bases, and 14 bases had no gene match. Germline values: CDR1 KGHSH, CDR2 LQKENI. This CDR3 comprises 16 residues. CDR3 sequence: CASSQPSGTGLEEQYF. In DNA, the CDR3 is TGTGCCAGCTCACAACCATCCGGGACAGGGTTGGAGGAGCAGTACTTC.

The chain links TRBV28 to TRBJ2-6; perhaps TRBD2 as D (7 bases). Germline CDR1 and CDR2: MDHEN and SYDVKM. The V end lost 10 bases, the J end lost 2 bases, and 12 bases lay between the germline ends. The CDR3 has 14 amino acids. CDR3 sequence: CATGGAAGANVLTF. In nucleotides, the CDR3 is TGTGCCACGGGGGGCGCAGCTGGGGCCAACGTCCTGACTTTC.

The chain is built from TRBV5-4 and TRBJ2-1; D is possibly TRBD1 (5 bases). The germline V gene has CDR1 SGHNT and CDR2 YYREEE (reference sequence). CDR3 length: 13 amino acids. V dropped 2 bases and J dropped 8 bases, with 11 bases sitting between them. The CDR3, as DNA: TGTGCCAGCAGCTTCGCAGGGTATGATGAGCAGTTCTTC. It specifies CASSFAGYDEQFF.

The chain employs TRBV5-1 and TRBJ2-3; 8 nucleotides match TRBD2. Germline CDR1 SGHRS, CDR2 YFSETQ. V was pared by 7 bases and J by 0 bases, with 4 bases of the junction left unmatched. There are 14 residues in the CDR3. CDR3 nucleotides: TGCGCCAGCCGGGGGGGAACTAGCACAGATACGCAGTATTTT. Translated: CASRGGTSTDTQYF. The variable domain in full, completed from reference TRBV5-1 and TRBJ2-3, reads KAGVTQTPRYLIKTRGQQVTLSCSPISGHRSVSWYQQTPGQGLQFLFEYFSETQRNKGNFPGRFSGRQFSNSRSEMNVSTLELGDSALYLCASRGGTSTDTQYFGPGTRLTVL.

Comment on this clone: This sample includes further DNA sequences coding for the same CDR3. The chain carries TRBV27 and TRBJ2-7, with D perhaps matching TRBD1 (6 bases). The CDR3 covers 13 residues. Trimming cost V 2 bases and J 4 bases, with 9 bases left between them. Germline CDR1 MNHEY, CDR2 SMNVEV (reference sequence). The chain's CDR3 is CASSLQGSYEQYF. CDR3 sequence (DNA): TGTGCCAGCAGTTTACAGGGGAGTTACGAGCAGTACTTC.

V usage is TRBV19 and J usage is TRBJ2-1, with D possibly matching TRBD2 (7 bases). The CDR3 covers 18 residues. Trimming took 3 bases from V and 1 from J, leaving 19 bases between them. CDR1 is LNHDA and CDR2 is SQIVND in the germline V gene (reference sequence). DNA of the CDR3: TGTGCCAGTAGTATGTCCCCCGGGGGCGGGAGATCCTACAATGAGCAGTTCTTC. This gives the protein CASSMSPGGGRSYNEQFF.

With respect to this clone: Other nucleotide sequences in the sample specify the same CDR3. The chain is built from TRBV5-1 and TRBJ1-1; D is unresolved. Germline CDR1 and CDR2: SGHRS and YFSETQ. V shed 0 bases and J shed 0 bases, with 6 bases lying between them. The CDR3 covers 14 residues. DNA of the CDR3: TGCGCCAGCAGCTTGGGTCGGGTGAACACTGAAGCTTTCTTT. This codes for CASSLGRVNTEAFF.

This chain uses TRBV5-1 with TRBJ2-2, with 9 bases that match TRBD2. The germline CDR1 and CDR2 sequences are SGHRS and YFSETQ. The V gene end was trimmed by 3 bases and the J gene end by 7 bases; junction bases not matched to a gene: 13. The CDR3 has 17 residues. In DNA form, the CDR3 reads TGCGCCAGCAGCTCGCCGGAGCGGGAGGTCGGTGGCGGGGAGCTGTTTTTT. Translation gives CASSSPEREVGGGELFF. Based on the CDR3 plus reference TRBV5-1 and TRBJ2-2, the full variable domain is KAGVTQTPRYLIKTRGQQVTLSCSPISGHRSVSWYQQTPGQGLQFLFEYFSETQRNKGNFPGRFSGRQFSNSRSEMNVSTLELGDSALYLCASSSPEREVGGGELFFGEGSRLTVL.

In its sample, this clone was seen once. At one end, the junction sequence differs from germline, possibly due to a read error. This chain joins TRBV2 and TRBJ2-1; possibly TRBD2 for D (6 bases). The CDR3 runs 14 residues. Germline V CDR1 and CDR2: SNHLY, FYNNEI. The CDR3 bases are TGTGCCAGCACTGAATTAGGGACTTACAATGAGCAGTTCTTC. Protein: CASTELGTYNEQFF.

This chain uses TRBV25-1 with TRBJ2-1; 8 positions match TRBD2. V was pared by 4 bases and J by 8 bases, with 13 bases of the junction left unmatched. CDR1 is MGHDK, CDR2 SYGVNS, per germline. The CDR3 length is 16 residues. CDR3 protein: CASSGVAGTSRDEQFF. The CDR3 DNA follows: TGTGCCAGCAGTGGAGTAGCGGGAACTAGTAGGGATGAGCAGTTCTTC.

The gene calls are TRBV7-2 and TRBJ1-3; the match to TRBD1 covers 10 bases. This CDR3 contains 16 residues. V trimming: 5 bases; J trimming: 2 bases; junction bases outside the gene matches: 6. CDR1 is SGHTA, CDR2 FQGNSA, per germline. CDR3 protein: CASSLDRGLPGNTIYF. The CDR3 coding sequence is TGTGCCAGCAGCCTAGACAGGGGGCTCCCTGGAAACACCATATATTTT.

The chain combines TRBV2 with TRBJ2-2; D is unresolved. With 6 bases removed from V and 4 bases from J, the gap between germline ends came to 6 bases. The CDR3 has 12 residues. CDR1 and CDR2 from the germline V gene are SNHLY and FYNNEI. The CDR3 here is CASRRATGELFF. The CDR3 DNA sequence: TGTGCCAGCAGGCGAGCCACCGGGGAGCTGTTTTTT.